These T cell receptor beta chains were read from a single sample in a study of spatial heterogeneity in lung cancer. A single record per CDR3 protein comes from TCRdb applying MiXCR to the 5' RACE reads. This table has about 9,800 distinct CDR3 sequences, roughly 50% appearing once. This material consisted of lung tumor tissue, taken at surgery. Receptor source: a female donor with early-stage non-small cell lung cancer. Each CDR3 is given with its conserved first and last residue. Fields, in order: CDR3 length, D gene, V gene, J gene, clone size, CDR3 DNA, CDR3 protein. The D gene is left open where the match is weak. A row's size may be missing; if present it is once, few, many or a size class.

len: 16
d_gene: NA
v_gene: TRBV20-1
j_gene: TRBJ2-5
abundance: NA
CDR3nt: TGCAGTGCTAGAGATCCACGGGGGACATTCCAAGAGACCCAGTACTTC
CDR3aa: CSARDPRGTFQETQYF

len: 14
d_gene: TRBD1
v_gene: TRBV19
j_gene: TRBJ2-2
abundance: NA
CDR3nt: TGTGCCAGTAAGGGACAGGGTGCGACCGGGGAGCTGTTTTTT
CDR3aa: CASKGQGATGELFF

len: 14
d_gene: NA
v_gene: TRBV7-9
j_gene: TRBJ2-3
abundance: few
CDR3nt: TGTGCCAGCAGCTTGGCAGATAGCACAGATACGCAGTATTTT
CDR3aa: CASSLADSTDTQYF

len: 14
d_gene: NA
v_gene: TRBV10-3
j_gene: TRBJ2-7
abundance: few
CDR3nt: TGTGCCATCAGTGGCGCCAGAGGGTCCTACGAGCAGTACTTC
CDR3aa: CAISGARGSYEQYF

len: 14
d_gene: NA
v_gene: TRBV18
j_gene: TRBJ2-2
abundance: NA
CDR3nt: TGTGCCAGCTCACCAAGCCAGGGGTCCGGGGAGCTGTTTTTT
CDR3aa: CASSPSQGSGELFF

len: 13
d_gene: NA
v_gene: TRBV4-3
j_gene: TRBJ2-5
abundance: NA
CDR3nt: TGCGCCAGCAGCCAAGATTGGAAAGAGACCCAGTACTTC
CDR3aa: CASSQDWKETQYF

len: 15
d_gene: NA
v_gene: TRBV5-1
j_gene: TRBJ1-1
abundance: NA
CDR3nt: TGCGCCAGCAGCTTGGCCGGGGGGCCGGACACTGAAGCTTTCTTT
CDR3aa: CASSLAGGPDTEAFF

len: 13
d_gene: TRBD1
v_gene: TRBV6-1
j_gene: TRBJ1-1
abundance: NA
CDR3nt: TGTGCCAGCAGGCGACAGGGCGGTCCTGAAGCTTTCTTT
CDR3aa: CASRRQGGPEAFF

len: 16
d_gene: TRBD2
v_gene: TRBV7-6
j_gene: TRBJ2-5
abundance: NA
CDR3nt: TGTGCCAGCAGCTTTTGGGCTAGCGGGGTCCAAGAGACCCAGTACTTC
CDR3aa: CASSFWASGVQETQYF

len: 16
d_gene: TRBD2
v_gene: TRBV7-2
j_gene: TRBJ2-1
abundance: NA
CDR3nt: TGTGCCAGCAGCTTGGTAGGGACTAGCGGTTACAATGAGCAGTTCTTC
CDR3aa: CASSLVGTSGYNEQFF

len: 17
d_gene: NA
v_gene: TRBV10-3
j_gene: TRBJ2-7
abundance: few
CDR3nt: TGTGCCATCAGTGAGAGAAGGGAAACCATCCAACCCTACGAGCAGTACTTC
CDR3aa: CAISERRETIQPYEQYF

len: 16
d_gene: TRBD1
v_gene: TRBV7-8
j_gene: TRBJ1-5
abundance: few
CDR3nt: TGTGCCAGCAGCTCTCTAGGACAGGCGTTGAATCAGCCCCAGCATTTT
CDR3aa: CASSSLGQALNQPQHF

len: 16
d_gene: TRBD1
v_gene: TRBV18
j_gene: TRBJ2-4
abundance: NA
CDR3nt: TGTGCCAGCTCACCAAAGGACAGGGTCTACAAAAACATTCAGTACTTC
CDR3aa: CASSPKDRVYKNIQYF

len: 16
d_gene: TRBD2
v_gene: TRBV11-3
j_gene: TRBJ2-1
abundance: NA
CDR3nt: TGTGCCAGCAGCGGCCGGACTAGCGGGGGGCCTCCGGAACAGTTCTTC
CDR3aa: CASSGRTSGGPPEQFF

len: 11
d_gene: NA
v_gene: TRBV7-9
j_gene: TRBJ1-1
abundance: NA
CDR3nt: TGTGCCAGCAGCTTAGAGGGGGGAGCTTTCTTT
CDR3aa: CASSLEGGAFF

len: 14
d_gene: NA
v_gene: TRBV20-1
j_gene: TRBJ1-3
abundance: NA
CDR3nt: TGCAGTGCTACGGGGACCGAGACTGGAAACACCATATATTTT
CDR3aa: CSATGTETGNTIYF

len: 14
d_gene: NA
v_gene: TRBV2
j_gene: TRBJ1-1
abundance: NA
CDR3nt: TGTGCCAGCAGATTACAGGGTAGTGGCACTGAAGCTTTCTTT
CDR3aa: CASRLQGSGTEAFF

len: 11
d_gene: NA
v_gene: TRBV20-1
j_gene: TRBJ2-7
abundance: few
CDR3nt: TGCAGTGCCCCCAGACGTGGCGAGCAGTACTTC
CDR3aa: CSAPRRGEQYF

len: 16
d_gene: TRBD2
v_gene: TRBV20-1
j_gene: TRBJ2-3
abundance: NA
CDR3nt: TGCAGTGCCAAGCTCGGGGGGACTCACCTTCTGAATACGCAGTATTTT
CDR3aa: CSAKLGGTHLLNTQYF

len: 17
d_gene: TRBD2
v_gene: TRBV15
j_gene: TRBJ2-1
abundance: NA
CDR3nt: TGTGCCACCAGCAGAGAGCCGCGGGGGGCCTCAAGGGGTGAGCAGTTCTTC
CDR3aa: CATSREPRGASRGEQFF

len: 15
d_gene: NA
v_gene: TRBV4-3
j_gene: TRBJ1-3
abundance: NA
CDR3nt: TGCGCCAGCAGCCAAGGTGGGACCGGTGGAAACACCATATATTTT
CDR3aa: CASSQGGTGGNTIYF

len: 12
d_gene: NA
v_gene: TRBV7-6
j_gene: TRBJ2-5
abundance: NA
CDR3nt: TGTGCCAGCAGCTCCAAAGGGAAGACCCAGTACTTC
CDR3aa: CASSSKGKTQYF

len: 14
d_gene: TRBD1
v_gene: TRBV28
j_gene: TRBJ2-7
abundance: NA
CDR3nt: TGTGCCAGCAGTTCCGGACAGGGGTTATACGAGCAGTACTTC
CDR3aa: CASSSGQGLYEQYF

len: 15
d_gene: TRBD1
v_gene: TRBV4-1
j_gene: TRBJ1-5
abundance: few
CDR3nt: TGCGCCAGCAGCCAAGAAGGACAGGGGAGGCAGCCCCAGCATTTT
CDR3aa: CASSQEGQGRQPQHF

len: 14
d_gene: NA
v_gene: TRBV6-5
j_gene: TRBJ2-4
abundance: NA
CDR3nt: TGTGCCAGAAGACCACCTATAGGCAAAAACATTCAGTACTTC
CDR3aa: CARRPPIGKNIQYF

len: 14
d_gene: TRBD2
v_gene: TRBV20-1
j_gene: TRBJ2-1
abundance: NA
CDR3nt: TGCAGTGCTAGCGTAGCGGGGCTCTACAATGAGCAGTTCTTC
CDR3aa: CSASVAGLYNEQFF

len: 13
d_gene: NA
v_gene: TRBV12-3/TRBV12-4
j_gene: TRBJ2-3
abundance: NA
CDR3nt: TGTGCCAGCAGTCCCTCATGGGCAGATACGCAGTATTTT
CDR3aa: CASSPSWADTQYF

len: 13
d_gene: NA
v_gene: TRBV29-1
j_gene: TRBJ2-2
abundance: once
CDR3nt: TGCAGCGTTGGACAGCTTAACACCGGGGAGCTGTTTTTT
CDR3aa: CSVGQLNTGELFF

len: 16
d_gene: NA
v_gene: TRBV6-6
j_gene: TRBJ1-6
abundance: NA
CDR3nt: TGTGCCAGCAGTTACCCCCAGGGAATCAATAATTCACCCCTCCACTTT
CDR3aa: CASSYPQGINNSPLHF

len: 14
d_gene: NA
v_gene: TRBV10-3
j_gene: TRBJ1-1
abundance: NA
CDR3nt: TGTGCCATCAGTGAGGGGAACAGGAACACTGAAGCTTTCTTT
CDR3aa: CAISEGNRNTEAFF

len: 16
d_gene: TRBD1
v_gene: TRBV20-1
j_gene: TRBJ1-2
abundance: few
CDR3nt: TGCAGTGCTCGGCGGAGCGGATTAGGGGGCCAGGGTGGCTACACCTTC
CDR3aa: CSARRSGLGGQGGYTF

len: 16
d_gene: NA
v_gene: TRBV14
j_gene: TRBJ1-6
abundance: NA
CDR3nt: TGTGCCAGCAGCCAAGAAAAGGGCGCAGGGTCCTCACCCCTCCACTTT
CDR3aa: CASSQEKGAGSSPLHF

len: 14
d_gene: NA
v_gene: TRBV28
j_gene: TRBJ1-4
abundance: NA
CDR3nt: TGTGCCAGCAGCTTCTTAGGGGTAAATGAAAAACTGTTTTTT
CDR3aa: CASSFLGVNEKLFF

len: 11
d_gene: NA
v_gene: TRBV20-1
j_gene: TRBJ2-5
abundance: NA
CDR3nt: TGCAGTGGATTACAGCAAGAGACCCAGTACTTC
CDR3aa: CSGLQQETQYF

len: 14
d_gene: TRBD1
v_gene: TRBV6-5
j_gene: TRBJ1-1
abundance: NA
CDR3nt: TGTGCCAGCAGTTATCTCGACAGGGATACTGAAGCTTTCTTT
CDR3aa: CASSYLDRDTEAFF

len: 15
d_gene: TRBD1
v_gene: TRBV7-2
j_gene: TRBJ2-1
abundance: NA
CDR3nt: TGTGCCAGCAGTCTCAGGGGGAGAGAAGTCAATGAGCAGTTCTTC
CDR3aa: CASSLRGREVNEQFF

len: 13
d_gene: NA
v_gene: TRBV6-5
j_gene: TRBJ1-2
abundance: few
CDR3nt: TGTGCCAGCTCGAGGGGCTCTGTCTATGGCTACACCTTC
CDR3aa: CASSRGSVYGYTF

len: 12
d_gene: NA
v_gene: TRBV12-3/TRBV12-4
j_gene: TRBJ2-5
abundance: NA
CDR3nt: TGTGCCAGCAGTTTTACAGAGTTTGCCCAGTACTTC
CDR3aa: CASSFTEFAQYF

len: 15
d_gene: TRBD1
v_gene: TRBV5-1
j_gene: TRBJ2-3
abundance: NA
CDR3nt: TGCGCCAGCAGCATGGGACAGGGGGGCGTCGATACGCAGTATTTT
CDR3aa: CASSMGQGGVDTQYF

len: 16
d_gene: NA
v_gene: TRBV7-2
j_gene: TRBJ2-5
abundance: few
CDR3nt: TGTGCCAGCAGCTTATTGGTGACTAGAGATCAAGAGACCCAGTACTTC
CDR3aa: CASSLLVTRDQETQYF

len: 16
d_gene: TRBD1
v_gene: TRBV7-2
j_gene: TRBJ1-5
abundance: hyperexpanded
CDR3nt: TGTGCCAGCAGCCGACAGACAGGGGGCGCAGGTCAGCCCCAGCATTTT
CDR3aa: CASSRQTGGAGQPQHF